What follows are 14 T cell receptor beta chains derived from one specimen sequenced in a study of CD8+CD57+ T cells in acquired aplastic anemia. An expansion of CD8+CD57+ cells by flow cytometry had been shown in patients chosen for sequencing. The template used for profiling TCR beta VDJ and CDR3 was genomic DNA. TCRdb re-called the reads with MiXCR, one entry per CDR3 protein. Among about 160,000 distinct CDR3 sequences listed, around 48% were seen once. Sequenced sample: sorted CD4+, CD8+, or CD8+CD57+ T cells (not recorded which) from PBMCs. The receptor set was obtained from a human donor with aplastic anemia.

Points on this clonotype: The junction shows a germline mismatch at one end, possibly a read error. The J gene is TRBJ1-6, the V gene TRBV20-1, with D perhaps matching TRBD1 (5 bases). This CDR3 spans 14 amino acids. Germline lookup yields CDR1 DFQATT and CDR2 SNEGSKA (reference sequence). CDR3 sequence (DNA): TGCAGTGCTAGAGGGGCAGGGATGGATTCGCCCCTCCACTTT. Protein product: CSARGAGMDSPLHF.

The chain uses TRBV20-1 and TRBJ2-2, with TRBD2 matching over 10 bases. V was pared by 5 bases and J by 1 base, with 10 bases of the junction left unmatched. CDR3 length equals 17 residues. Germline assignment: CDR1 DFQATT and CDR2 SNEGSKA (reference sequence). CDR3 region: CSALDLAGAGNTGELFF. The DNA of the CDR3 is TGCAGTGCTTTAGATCTAGCGGGAGCAGGGAACACCGGGGAGCTGTTTTTT.

This clonotype was counted once. The DNA is omitted, as the CDR3 cannot be located on it reliably, and the CDR3 follows TCRdb's listing. The CDR3 sequence is CATSTLDSNQETQYF. The rearrangement links TRBV15 to TRBJ2-5. Germline CDR1 is LNHNV and CDR2 is YYDKDF (reference sequence). The CDR3 adds up to 15 amino acids, both ends counted.

As regards this clonotype: A junction boundary mismatches the germline segment, possibly from a read error. The V and J genes are TRBV7-7 and TRBJ2-5; D unclear. CDR1 and CDR2 from the germline V gene are SSHAT and FNYEAQ (reference sequence). The CDR3 loop spans 13 amino acids. The CDR3 nucleotides read TGTGCTAGCAGCTTAGGGTGGACGGAGACCCAGTACTTC. Protein product: CASSLGWTETQYF.

This clonotype occurred many times. Germline is not matched at one junction end, which may reflect a read error. The chain carries TRBV7-2 and TRBJ2-4, with 7 bases identical to TRBD1. This CDR3 is built from 12 residues. Germline V CDR1 and CDR2: SGHTA, FQGNSA. The CDR3 loop reads CASSSPGQKSDF. The DNA of the CDR3 is TGTGCCAGCAGCTCACCGGGACAGAAGTCGGACTTC.

As to this clonotype: One junction end does not reproduce the germline sequence, and a read error may be involved. The chain links TRBV24-1 to TRBJ2-7; the D gene is possibly TRBD1 (5 bases). Germline CDR1 is KGHDR and CDR2 is SFDVKD. The CDR3 is made up of 13 amino acids. CDR3 sequence (DNA): TGTGCCACCAGTGACCGCCGACAGAGCGAGAAGTACTTC. Encoded protein: CATSDRRQSEKYF.

This clonotype was counted at least ten times. This chain connects TRBV20-1 to TRBJ2-1, with 7 bases matching TRBD2. The CDR3 has 15 residues. CDR1 and CDR2 from the germline V gene are DFQATT and SNEGSKA (reference sequence). With 3 bases clipped from V and 4 bases from J, the junction kept 9 bases outside the gene matches. This CDR3 is CSARPASGVYNEQFF. DNA for the CDR3: TGCAGTGCTAGGCCTGCTAGCGGAGTGTACAATGAGCAGTTCTTC.

The chain recombines TRBV6-5 with TRBJ2-3; TRBD2 matches at 11 bases. The J segment lost 6 bases and the V segment lost 0 bases, leaving 11 bases of the junction unmatched. The CDR3 totals 18 residues. Germline values: CDR1 MNHEY, CDR2 SVGAGI. Here the CDR3 reads CASSYSYSGRAFGDTQYF. Written as DNA, the CDR3 is TGTGCCAGCAGTTACTCCTATAGCGGGAGGGCCTTCGGGGATACGCAGTATTTT.

This clonotype was seen just once. The chain recombines TRBV7-3 with TRBJ1-2; no firm D call. The CDR3 is 14 amino acids. Trimming took off 2 bases at V and 1 base at J, with 8 bases between the two ends. Germline V gene data show CDR1 as SGHTA and CDR2 as FQGTGA. CDR3 DNA: TGTGCCAGCAGCTTATACCCCGATAACTATGGCTACACCTTC. This codes for CASSLYPDNYGYTF. The full variable domain, completed using reference TRBV7-3 and TRBJ1-2, is GAGVSQTPSNKVTEKGKYVELRCDPISGHTALYWYRQSLGQGPEFLIYFQGTGAADDSGLPNDRFFAVRPEGSVSTLKIQRTERGDSAVYLCASSLYPDNYGYTFGSGTRLTVV.

The V call is TRBV7-9, the J call TRBJ2-7, with 13 bases identical to TRBD2. V shed 5 bases, J shed 4 bases, and the junction held 5 bases outside the gene matches. This CDR3 contains 15 residues. In germline, CDR1 is SEHNR, CDR2 FQNEAQ (reference sequence). The CDR3 reads CASSRTSGSGYEQYF. For the CDR3, the DNA is TGTGCCAGCAGCCGGACTAGCGGGAGTGGGTACGAGCAGTACTTC.

The chain carries TRBV10-3 and TRBJ1-2, with TRBD1 matching over 7 bases. This CDR3 is built from 14 residues. The ends lost 2 bases at V and 4 bases at J; junction bases unmatched: 4. Germline assignment: CDR1 ENHRY and CDR2 SYGVKD. As DNA, the CDR3 is TGTGCCATCAGTGAGGGGGACAGCTTCTATGGCTACACCTTC. Translating gives CAISEGDSFYGYTF.

The chain is built from TRBV6-5 and TRBJ2-7; D is possibly TRBD2 (6 bases). Trimming removed 3 bases at V and 6 bases at J, with 9 bases between. The CDR3 loop spans 12 amino acids. Germline assignment: CDR1 MNHEY and CDR2 SVGAGI. The CDR3 DNA reads TGTGCCAGCAGTTATGTGGGGGGCGAGCAGTACGTC. Translating gives CASSYVGGEQYV.

This clonotype was detected only once. This rearrangement joins TRBV6-5 to TRBJ2-3, with D perhaps being TRBD1 or TRBD2 (6 bases each). The germline V gene has CDR1 MNHEY and CDR2 SVGAGI. This CDR3 comprises 13 residues. The V end lost 2 bases, the J end lost 6 bases, and 9 bases lay between the germline ends. CDR3 bases: TGTGCCAGCAGTTACCGGAGGGGGGATACGCAGTATTTT. Its protein product is CASSYRRGDTQYF.

As to this clonotype: This sequence may be a read error, since a much larger clone differs from it by one base. The chain recombines TRBV3-1 with TRBJ1-1, with D hard to call. The V end was cut by 0 bases, the J end by 7 bases, with 9 bases between. Germline CDR1 reads LGHDT; CDR2 reads YNNKEL (reference sequence). The CDR3 has 13 amino acids. The CDR3 nucleotides read TGTGCCAGCAGCCAAGAGGGTTTCGGTGAAGCTTTCTTT. Its protein product is CASSQEGFGEAFF.